Reported below is one T cell receptor beta chain. Deep was the level at which the assay was run. The authors ran unsorted PBMC replicate PCRs on approximately 300 ng DNA, tens of thousands of T cell genomes. The sequenced material, unsorted PBMC DNA, was run on ten immunoSEQ deep assay plates. Assay used: immunoSEQ multiplex PCR; TCRdb lists only in-frame clones, some missing. The profile shows about 600,000 clones, roughly 79% of them singletons. Trimming removed 7 bases from V and 6 bases from J, with 12 bases in between. Germline CDR1 reads MNHEY; CDR2 reads SVGAGI. There are 13 residues in the CDR3. The sample is drawn from a study of shared clonotypes between healthy human individuals. The donors, all of them Caucasian adults, lived in Nashville, Tennessee.

This clonotype was obtained from a woman between 40 and 55 years old in good health. Some clones in this sample may be carry-over from other donors' samples. Sequenced input: PBMCs. This chain connects TRBV6-5 to TRBJ2-2; no definite D call. In DNA, the CDR3 is TGTGCCAGCACAAGAGTCTTCGCCGGGGAGCTGTTTTTT. Amino acids: CASTRVFAGELFF.